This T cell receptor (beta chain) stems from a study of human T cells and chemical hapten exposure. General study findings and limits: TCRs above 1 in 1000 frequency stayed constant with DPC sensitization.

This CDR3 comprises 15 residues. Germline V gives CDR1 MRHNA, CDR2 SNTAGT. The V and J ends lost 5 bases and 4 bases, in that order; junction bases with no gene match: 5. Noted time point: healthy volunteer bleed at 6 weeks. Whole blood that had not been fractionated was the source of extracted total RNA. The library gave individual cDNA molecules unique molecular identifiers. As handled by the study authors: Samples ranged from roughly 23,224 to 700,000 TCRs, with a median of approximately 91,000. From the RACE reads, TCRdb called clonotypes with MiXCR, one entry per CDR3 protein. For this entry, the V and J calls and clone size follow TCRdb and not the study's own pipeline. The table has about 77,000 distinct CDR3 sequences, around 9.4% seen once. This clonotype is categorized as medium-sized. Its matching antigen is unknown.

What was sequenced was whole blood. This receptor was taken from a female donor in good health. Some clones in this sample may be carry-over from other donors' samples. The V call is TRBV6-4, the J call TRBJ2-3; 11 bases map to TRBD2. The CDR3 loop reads CASSRSGGGPDTQYF. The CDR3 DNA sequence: TGTGCCAGCAGTCGTAGCGGGGGGGGTCCAGATACGCAGTATTTT.